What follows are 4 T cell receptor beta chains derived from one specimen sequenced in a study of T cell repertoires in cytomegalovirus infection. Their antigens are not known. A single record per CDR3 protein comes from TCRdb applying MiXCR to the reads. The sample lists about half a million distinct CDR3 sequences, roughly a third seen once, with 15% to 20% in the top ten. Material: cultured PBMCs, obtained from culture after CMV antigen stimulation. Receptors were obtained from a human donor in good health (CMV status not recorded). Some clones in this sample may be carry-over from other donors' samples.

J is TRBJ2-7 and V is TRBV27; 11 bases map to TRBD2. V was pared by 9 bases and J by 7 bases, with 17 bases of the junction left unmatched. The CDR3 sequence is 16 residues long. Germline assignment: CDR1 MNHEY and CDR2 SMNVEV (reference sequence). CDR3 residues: CASSPTPGLAAGEQYF. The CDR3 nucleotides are TGTGCCAGTTCCCCAACGCCGGGACTAGCGGCGGGTGAGCAGTACTTC.

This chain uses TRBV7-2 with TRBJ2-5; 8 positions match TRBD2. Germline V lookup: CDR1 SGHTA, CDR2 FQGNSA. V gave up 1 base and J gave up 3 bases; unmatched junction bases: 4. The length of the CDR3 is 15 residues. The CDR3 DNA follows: TGTGCCAGCAGCTTAGGTGGGACTAGTAAAGAGACCCAGTACTTC. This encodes CASSLGGTSKETQYF.

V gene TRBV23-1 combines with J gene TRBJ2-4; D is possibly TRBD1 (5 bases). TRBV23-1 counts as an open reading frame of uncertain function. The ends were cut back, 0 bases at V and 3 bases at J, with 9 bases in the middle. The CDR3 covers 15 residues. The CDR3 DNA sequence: TGCGCCAGCAGTCAATCGCCAGGGAACAAAAACATTCAGTACTTC. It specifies CASSQSPGNKNIQYF.

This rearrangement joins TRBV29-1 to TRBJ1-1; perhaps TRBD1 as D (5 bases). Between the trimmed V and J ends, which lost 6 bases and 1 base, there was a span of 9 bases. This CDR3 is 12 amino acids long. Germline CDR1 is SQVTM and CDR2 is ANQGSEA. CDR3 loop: CSVGTSNTEAFF. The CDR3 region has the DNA TGCAGCGTCGGGACTTCGAACACTGAAGCTTTCTTT.